This is a list of T cell receptor beta chains from one sample in a study of blood T cell repertoires in COVID-19. Method: immunoSEQ multiplex PCR; TCRdb's copy keeps in-frame clones and lacks some. The sample holds 150,000 to 200,000 clones; 65% to 85% are singletons and the top ten take 9.5% to 12%. The sequencing sample was made of peripheral blood. The receptors shown here come from a man in his 60s with active or convalescent COVID-19. CDR3s include the opening cysteine and the closing phenylalanine or tryptophan. A D gene is named only where the DNA matches it firmly. A clone size is listed for some rows: how often the clone was seen (once, few, many), or a class if it is expanded.

CDR3nt | CDR3aa | j_gene | abundance | d_gene | v_gene
TGTGCCAGCAGCTCGACAGGGGGGGGCCGAGGCACTGAAGCTTTCTTT | CASSSTGGGRGTEAFF | TRBJ1-1 | . | TRBD1 | TRBV2
TGTGCCAGCAGCCAACTGACAGGGAAACTGTTTTTT | CASSQLTGKLFF | TRBJ1-4 | . | TRBD1 | TRBV5-6
TGTGCCAGTATCCTAGGGGACTATGGCTACACCTTC | CASILGDYGYTF | TRBJ1-2 | . | . | TRBV19
TGTGCCAGTAGTATAAGAGCGGGAGACTACGAGCAGTACTTC | CASSIRAGDYEQYF | TRBJ2-7 | . | TRBD2 | TRBV19
TGCGCCAGCAGTGATGGGCTAGCGGGGTTATCACAAGAGACCCAGTACTTC | CASSDGLAGLSQETQYF | TRBJ2-5 | . | TRBD2 | TRBV10-1
TGCGCCAGCAGCGCGTTTCACACAGGGGGCTCAGCCGGGGAGCTGTTTTTT | CASSAFHTGGSAGELFF | TRBJ2-2 | . | TRBD1 | TRBV5-1
TGTGCCAGCAGTCGAGATTCAGGGTTGGCGCAGTATTTT | CASSRDSGLAQYF | TRBJ2-3 | . | . | TRBV5-6
TGTGCCAGCAGCTCGACAGGGTACTATGGCTACACCTTC | CASSSTGYYGYTF | TRBJ1-2 | . | TRBD1 | TRBV7-2
TGTGCCAGCAAGGAAAGCGTGTGGGGCTACACCTTC | CASKESVWGYTF | TRBJ1-2 | once | . | TRBV2
TGTGCCAGCACCGGACAGGGGCGCACTGAAGCTTTCTTT | CASTGQGRTEAFF | TRBJ1-1 | once | TRBD1 | TRBV7-8
TGTGCCAGTAGGCCCCGCGGGACCTACTATGGCTACACCTTC | CASRPRGTYYGYTF | TRBJ1-2 | few | . | TRBV19
TGTGCCATCAGAGGATCTAGCGGGGCCTACAATGAGCAGTTCTTC | CAIRGSSGAYNEQFF | TRBJ2-1 | . | TRBD2 | TRBV10-3
TGTGCCACCAGCACTTCAGACAGGAATCAAGAGACCCAGTACTTC | CATSTSDRNQETQYF | TRBJ2-5 | . | . | TRBV15
TGCGCCAGCAGTGGAGCGGCTAGCACAGATACGCAGTATTTT | CASSGAASTDTQYF | TRBJ2-3 | . | . | TRBV10-1
TGTGCCAGCAGTCCCCAGGGGACCGGGGAGCTGTTTTTT | CASSPQGTGELFF | TRBJ2-2 | . | . | TRBV6-5
TGCGCCAGCAGCTCGACAGGGTTAGATGGCTACACCTTC | CASSSTGLDGYTF | TRBJ1-2 | . | TRBD1 | TRBV5-1
TGCGCCAGCAGTCCGCAGCTAGCGGGAGGCCGCCTAACTGACTACAATGAGCAGTTCTTC | CASSPQLAGGRLTDYNEQFF | TRBJ2-1 | . | TRBD2 | TRBV23-1
TGTGCCAGCTCAACAGGGAACACTGAAGCTTTCTTT | CASSTGNTEAFF | TRBJ1-1 | . | . | TRBV18
TGTGCCAGCAGCTCCGGGGGTTCTTACACAGATACGCAGTATTTT | CASSSGGSYTDTQYF | TRBJ2-3 | . | . | TRBV9
TGTGCCAGCAGCGCGTCGGAAGAGACCCAGTACTTC | CASSASEETQYF | TRBJ2-5 | . | . | TRBV2
TGTGCCAGCAGCTTAGGACAGCCAGAGACCCAGTACTTC | CASSLGQPETQYF | TRBJ2-5 | . | . | TRBV7-2
TGTGCCACGACAGGGAGTAAAAACACTGAAGCTTTCTTT | CATTGSKNTEAFF | TRBJ1-1 | . | TRBD1 | TRBV2
TGTGCCAGCAGCCCCCACGGGAGGGCCGACGACGAGCAGTACTTC | CASSPHGRADDEQYF | TRBJ2-7 | . | TRBD2 | TRBV7-9
TGTGCCAGCAGCCAAGGGTTGACAGGAAATCAGCCCCAGCATTTT | CASSQGLTGNQPQHF | TRBJ1-5 | . | . | TRBV4-2
TGTGCCAGCAGTCCTCTAGGAGGTGGCCGAAGCACAGATACGCAGTATTTT | CASSPLGGGRSTDTQYF | TRBJ2-3 | . | . | TRBV6-6
TGTGCCAGTAGTATAGATCCCAGGATAAACAATCAGCCCCAGCATTTT | CASSIDPRINNQPQHF | TRBJ1-5 | . | . | TRBV19
TGTGCCAGCAGCTTAGTTCGCAGGGAGGGAGAGACCCAGTACTTC | CASSLVRREGETQYF | TRBJ2-5 | once | TRBD2 | TRBV7-9
TGTGCCACCAGCAGTGGACAGTTCTCCTACGAGCAGTACTTC | CATSSGQFSYEQYF | TRBJ2-7 | . | . | TRBV15
TGTGCCAGCAGCTTGCTGCCGGGGGGGACTGGTGGAAACACCATATATTTT | CASSLLPGGTGGNTIYF | TRBJ1-3 | . | . | TRBV5-5
TGTGCCAGCAGACCGACAGGAATATACGAGCAGTACTTC | CASRPTGIYEQYF | TRBJ2-7 | . | . | TRBV27
TGTGCCATCAGTGATGGGGGGAACTATGGCTACACCTTC | CAISDGGNYGYTF | TRBJ1-2 | . | . | TRBV10-3
TGTGCCAGCAGCTTAACTGCGATTCAGGGGGCTGGCACTGAAGCTTTCTTT | CASSLTAIQGAGTEAFF | TRBJ1-1 | . | TRBD1 | TRBV7-3
TGTGCCAGCAGACCCTCGGGTTCCTACGAGCAGTACTTC | CASRPSGSYEQYF | TRBJ2-7 | . | . | TRBV25-1
TGTGCCAGCAGCCAAGGGCAGGGAAAGGAGACCCAGTACTTC | CASSQGQGKETQYF | TRBJ2-5 | . | . | TRBV7-9
TGTGCCAGCAGCTTAACGTGGGATTCCCAGGGAAATGAGCAGTTCTTC | CASSLTWDSQGNEQFF | TRBJ2-1 | . | . | TRBV7-6
TGTGCCAGTAGTATGGAGGGCGTCGCCGGGGAGCTGTTTTTT | CASSMEGVAGELFF | TRBJ2-2 | . | . | TRBV19
TGTGCCAGCAGGACAGGGGACCGATCTGGGGCCAACGTCCTGACTTTC | CASRTGDRSGANVLTF | TRBJ2-6 | . | TRBD1 | TRBV7-2
TGTGCCAGCAGTGGGGACAGGGTTGGTCAGCCCCAGCATTTT | CASSGDRVGQPQHF | TRBJ1-5 | . | TRBD1 | TRBV2
TGTGCCAGCAGTTTCACGGACTTACTGAACACCGGGGAGCTGTTTTTT | CASSFTDLLNTGELFF | TRBJ2-2 | . | . | TRBV6-2/TRBV6-3
TGTGCCAGTAGTATGAGGACTGACACGGCCCAGCATTTT | CASSMRTDTAQHF | TRBJ1-5 | . | . | TRBV19
TGCGCCAGCAGCCAAGCCTCACAGGGGAACTACGAGCAGTACTTC | CASSQASQGNYEQYF | TRBJ2-7 | . | TRBD1 | TRBV4-1
TGTGCCAGCTCACCGATGGGCGCGGGCTACGAGCAGTACTTC | CASSPMGAGYEQYF | TRBJ2-7 | . | . | TRBV18
TGCGCCAGCAGCCCAGGGACAACCAAAAACATTCAGTACTTC | CASSPGTTKNIQYF | TRBJ2-4 | . | . | TRBV5-1
TGTGCCAGCAGCCAAGGGGCAGGTTTCTCTGGAAACACCATATATTTT | CASSQGAGFSGNTIYF | TRBJ1-3 | once | . | TRBV3-1/TRBV3-2
TGCGCCAGCACCGAGGGACAGGCCTGTGACGATGGGTATGGGGTAAGGTACCAAGAGACCCAGTACTTC | CASTEGQACDDGYGVRYQETQYF | TRBJ2-5 | . | TRBD1 | TRBV10-2
TGCGCCAGCAGCGCCCGGTGGACTAGCGGTTTTTCTAGCACAGATACGCAGTATTTT | CASSARWTSGFSSTDTQYF | TRBJ2-3 | . | TRBD2 | TRBV5-1
TGTGCCAGCAGTTCCCTTAGCGGGAGGGCTGATACGCAGTATTTT | CASSSLSGRADTQYF | TRBJ2-3 | . | TRBD2 | TRBV6-5
TGTGCCAGCAGTGAAGCTAGGAGCAGGGCTTTAGAGAGCTACACCTTC | CASSEARSRALESYTF | TRBJ1-2 | . | . | TRBV6-1
TGTGCCAGCACCTCCGGGACATCAATGGGGGACACTGAAGCTTTCTTT | CASTSGTSMGDTEAFF | TRBJ1-1 | . | . | TRBV7-9
TGTGCCAGCAGCTCGGACAGCTATGGCTACACCTTC | CASSSDSYGYTF | TRBJ1-2 | . | . | TRBV5-4
TGCGCCAGCAGCCAGCAAGGAGGGGGCAACACCGGGGAGCTGTTTTTT | CASSQQGGGNTGELFF | TRBJ2-2 | . | . | TRBV5-1
TGTGCCATCAGAATAGGGGGTGCTAGCACAGATACGCAGTATTTT | CAIRIGGASTDTQYF | TRBJ2-3 | . | . | TRBV10-3
TGTGCCAGCAGCGTCGACAGGGGGCAAGGCACTGAAGCTTTCTTT | CASSVDRGQGTEAFF | TRBJ1-1 | . | TRBD1 | TRBV5-6
TGTGCCAGCAGTCGGACAGGGGGAATCGAAGCTTTCTTT | CASSRTGGIEAFF | TRBJ1-1 | . | TRBD1 | TRBV6-2/TRBV6-3
TGTGCCAGCAGCCAAGCCCAGGGGCACACGGCCTACGAGCAGTACTTC | CASSQAQGHTAYEQYF | TRBJ2-7 | . | . | TRBV3-1/TRBV3-2
TGTGCCAGCAGCCACCGGACAGGGGGCATCACTGAAGCTTTCTTT | CASSHRTGGITEAFF | TRBJ1-1 | . | TRBD1 | TRBV3-1/TRBV3-2
TGCGCCAGCAGCCAATTTTATAGCAATCGCGGGACTCGGGCCGGGGAGCTGTTTTTT | CASSQFYSNRGTRAGELFF | TRBJ2-2 | many | . | TRBV4-1
TGTGCCAGCAGCCCTAGGGGGCAGTATAATTCACCCCTCCACTTT | CASSPRGQYNSPLHF | TRBJ1-6 | . | TRBD1 | TRBV27
TGCGCCAGCAGCTTGGATCCCGGGACAGGGGTGTCACCCCTCCACTTT | CASSLDPGTGVSPLHF | TRBJ1-6 | . | TRBD1 | TRBV5-1
TGTGCCAGCAGCCCGACAGTTTGGAACATTCAGTACTTC | CASSPTVWNIQYF | TRBJ2-4 | . | . | TRBV27